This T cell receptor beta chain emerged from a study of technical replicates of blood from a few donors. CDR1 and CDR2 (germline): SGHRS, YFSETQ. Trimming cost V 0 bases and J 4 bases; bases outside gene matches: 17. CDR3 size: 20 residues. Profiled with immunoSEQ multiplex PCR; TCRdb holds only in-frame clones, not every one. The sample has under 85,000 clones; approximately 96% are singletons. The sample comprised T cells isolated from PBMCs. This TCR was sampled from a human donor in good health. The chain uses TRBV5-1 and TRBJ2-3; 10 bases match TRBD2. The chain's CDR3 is CASSLVGSSGRSSVPDTQYF. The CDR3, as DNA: TGCGCCAGCAGCTTGGTTGGTTCTAGCGGGAGAAGTTCGGTCCCAGATACGCAGTATTTT.